This T cell receptor beta chain was documented in a study of blood T cell repertoires in COVID-19. About the research overall: Sites across the United States, Italy and Spain contributed samples from acute and convalescent COVID-19.

The authors' processing: Estimation of nucleated cell counts relied on the amplification of reference gene primers. Repertoires were generated with immunoSEQ multiplex PCR, while TCRdb's copy carries only in-frame clones and drops some. V and J calls and clone size follow that table, whereas D and trimming were derived from the DNA. The repertoire includes just over 85,000 clones, roughly nine tenths of them detected once, and approximately 8.9% sits in the top ten. This receptor was identified in a man over 45 with acute or convalescent COVID-19. The sample comprised peripheral blood.

CDR3 DNA sequence: TGTGCCAGCAGTTTAGGGACAGGGGGGACCGGGGAGCTGTTTTTT. It specifies CASSLGTGGTGELFF. V usage is TRBV6-5 and J usage is TRBJ2-2; 11 bases match TRBD1. With 4 bases clipped from V and 5 bases from J, the junction kept 3 bases outside the gene matches. This CDR3 is built from 15 residues. Germline CDR1 reads MNHEY; CDR2 reads SVGAGI.